This paragraph reports one TCR beta chain. The antigen remains unidentified. The data originate from a study of sequential checkpoint blockade in melanoma. Study summary: Matched biopsies came pretreatment and at week 13 for approximately 20 patients.

Study-wide results and limits: Mutational load did not correlate with tumor T-cell fraction or clonality.

Specified treatment: randomized to nivolumab then ipilimumab (arm A) or the reverse (arm B). No patient had prior DNA-damaging chemotherapy. Generated by immunoSEQ multiplex PCR, the TCRdb table keeps only in-frame clones and is missing some. Of 750 to 1,000 clones in the sample, less than 25% were seen once. The TCR originated in a human donor with melanoma. The sequencing here drew on tumor tissue (inferred from file names), taken from a patient given nivolumab and ipilimumab in sequence.

CDR3 bases: TGTGCCAGCAGCTTATTTGGTCAGGGGGCTTACTACGAGCAGTACTTC. Residues: CASSLFGQGAYYEQYF. The chain couples TRBV11-3 to TRBJ2-7; TRBD1 agrees at 8 bases. CDR1 SGHNT and CDR2 YENEEA come from the germline V gene. The CDR3 runs 16 residues. Trimming at V came to 2 bases and at J to 3 bases, leaving 9 bases not matched to a gene.